These 21 T cell receptor beta chains share one sample of origin, sequenced in a study of cytomegalovirus exposure and HLA in healthy donors listed by TCRdb under 2017. The library relied on the immunoSEQ multiplex PCR assay. For the multiplex PCR, a mixture combining 60 forward primers for TCR Vbeta segments and 13 reverse primers for TCR Jbeta segments was used. The clones in this table, taken by TCRdb from immuneACCESS, are in-frame only. Not every clone is retained; where verified, under half of the shortfall comes from an unresolved V gene, and the cause of the rest is unknown. The sample contains 250,000 to 350,000 clones, more than 80% of them found a single time. 3.5% to 4% of the sample lies in the top ten. Sequenced input: PBMCs. The receptor source for this set is a man in his forties or fifties in good health and CMV-seropositive.

This chain uses TRBV5-4 with TRBJ2-7, with D possibly being TRBD2 (6 bases). V dropped 4 bases and J dropped 2 bases, with 13 bases sitting between them. There are 14 residues in the CDR3. From germline, CDR1 is SGHNT and CDR2 YYREEE (reference sequence). The CDR3 DNA is TGTGCCAGCAGCCCGCGGGACGGCGCCTACGAGCAGTACTTC. Translated, it gives CASSPRDGAYEQYF. The variable domain in full, with the rest retrieved from reference TRBV5-4 and TRBJ2-7, is ETGVTQSPTHLIKTRGQQVTLRCSSQSGHNTVSWYQQALGQGPQFIFQYYREEENGRGNFPPRFSGLQFPNYSSELNVNALELDDSALYLCASSPRDGAYEQYFGPGTRLTVT.

The chain employs TRBV29-1 and TRBJ2-7; tentative D call: TRBD1 (5 bases). The germline gives CDR1 SQVTM, CDR2 ANQGSEA. CDR3 length equals 13 residues. V was clipped by 1 base and J by 0 bases, with 7 bases between them. CDR3 in DNA: TGCAGCGTTGAAGGGGGCGGCTCCTACGAGCAGTACTTC. Protein sequence: CSVEGGGSYEQYF.

The genes are TRBV19 and TRBJ1-2, with D perhaps TRBD1 (6 bases). This CDR3 contains 15 residues. The V gene's germline CDR1 is LNHDA and CDR2 SQIVND (reference sequence). V lost 7 bases to trimming and J lost 0 bases, with 15 bases between them. CDR3 in DNA: TGTGCCAGTATCTCACCTAGGACAGCTAACTATGGCTACACCTTC. Protein: CASISPRTANYGYTF.

The rearrangement links TRBV7-9 to TRBJ1-2, with TRBD1 matching over 11 bases. Germline V gene lookup returns CDR1 SEHNR and CDR2 FQNEAQ (reference sequence). With V trimmed by 5 bases and J by 6 bases, 5 bases remained unmatched. The CDR3 totals 14 residues. The CDR3 sequence is CASSPGQGEDGYTF. CDR3 nucleotide sequence: TGTGCCAGCAGCCCGGGACAGGGGGAGGATGGCTACACCTTC.

This chain joins TRBV28 and TRBJ2-7; TRBD2 matches 7 bases. The germline CDR1 and CDR2 sequences are MDHEN and SYDVKM. CDR3 length equals 16 residues. Losses at the gene ends were 1 base for V and 0 bases for J; bases not matched to a gene: 6. The chain's CDR3 is CASSLLLARSSYEQYF. DNA for the CDR3: TGTGCCAGCAGTTTATTACTAGCGAGGAGCTCCTACGAGCAGTACTTC.

The V call is TRBV6-5, the J call TRBJ1-4; 8 bases match TRBD1. Germline trimming cut 4 bases from V and 7 bases from J; bases unmatched to any gene: 5. The CDR3 is made up of 14 amino acids. Germline V gene lookup returns CDR1 MNHEY and CDR2 SVGAGI. CDR3 sequence reads: CASSSGQGGEKLFF. CDR3 in DNA: TGTGCCAGCAGTTCTGGACAGGGAGGTGAAAAACTGTTTTTT.

The chain combines TRBV7-9 with TRBJ1-1, with TRBD1 matching over 10 bases. The CDR3 loop spans 14 amino acids. The J segment lost 4 bases and the V segment lost 6 bases, leaving 5 bases of the junction unmatched. Germline V CDR1 and CDR2: SEHNR, FQNEAQ (reference sequence). The CDR3 loop is CASSWRDRGTEAFF. The CDR3 bases are TGTGCCAGCAGTTGGCGGGACAGGGGCACTGAAGCTTTCTTT.

This chain's CDR3 is CASSSGQGILEQYF. In DNA form, the CDR3 reads TGTGCCAGCAGTTCGGGACAGGGGATTCTCGAGCAGTACTTC. The chain recombines TRBV6-5 with TRBJ2-7, with 10 bases lining up with TRBD1. Per germline, CDR1 MNHEY and CDR2 SVGAGI. The V segment lost 4 bases and the J segment 6 bases; nucleotides outside the gene matches: 6. CDR3 length: 14 amino acids.

The rearrangement links TRBV5-1 to TRBJ1-2, with D uncertain. Per the germline V gene, CDR1 is SGHRS and CDR2 is YFSETQ. Trimming took 0 bases from V and 5 from J, leaving 20 bases between them. The CDR3 totals 17 residues. The CDR3 region has the DNA TGCGCCAGCAGCTTGGACAACCGGGGAACGACGAGGTATGGCTACACCTTC. It yields the protein CASSLDNRGTTRYGYTF.

This clone was observed a handful of times. An end of the junction differs from the germline gene, which may be a read error. The chain uses TRBV5-1 and TRBJ2-7, with D maybe TRBD1 (6 bases). Germline values: CDR1 SGHRS, CDR2 YFSETQ. CDR3 size: 11 residues. DNA for the CDR3: TGTGCCAGCAGCTCGCAGGGGATAGCGTACTTC. It specifies CASSSQGIAYF.

This clone came up a few times. This rearrangement joins TRBV5-1 to TRBJ1-1; D unclear. V lost 2 bases and J lost 1, with 6 bases in between. The CDR3 is made up of 13 amino acids. The germline V gene encodes CDR1 SGHRS and CDR2 YFSETQ. The CDR3 DNA reads TGCGCCAGCAGCTTAGCGTCGAACACTGAAGCTTTCTTT. Its protein is CASSLASNTEAFF.

This sequence joins TRBV28 and TRBJ2-7; TRBD1 aligns across 8 bases. V shed 7 bases and J 2 bases; nucleotides not matched to a gene: 10. This CDR3 comprises 15 residues. Per germline, CDR1 MDHEN and CDR2 SYDVKM. CDR3 sequence: CASTLTGTGAYEQYF. The CDR3 region has the DNA TGTGCCAGCACCCTGACCGGGACAGGAGCCTACGAGCAGTACTTC.

J is TRBJ2-2 and V is TRBV11-3; 7 nucleotides align to TRBD1. The CDR3 contains 16 residues. Germline V CDR1 and CDR2: SGHNT, YENEEA. V trimming: 5 bases; J trimming: 4 bases; junction bases outside the gene matches: 10. CDR3 amino acids: CASSEVTGQLTGELFF. The CDR3 DNA reads as TGTGCCAGCAGCGAGGTGACAGGGCAACTCACCGGGGAGCTGTTTTTT.

The chain joins TRBV28 to TRBJ1-2, with a weak D call TRBD1 (6 bases). V lost 3 bases and J 2 bases, leaving 10 bases between the germline ends. This CDR3 has 14 residues. The germline V gene encodes CDR1 MDHEN and CDR2 SYDVKM. CDR3 DNA: TGTGCCAGCAGTTTGGGGGGGCCCAACTATGGCTACACCTTC. Translated, it gives CASSLGGPNYGYTF.

At least ten counts were recorded for this clone. The V gene is TRBV5-1, the J gene TRBJ2-7, with 7 bases matching TRBD2. This CDR3 spans 15 amino acids. V was pared by 0 bases and J by 0 bases, with 3 bases of the junction left unmatched. The germline V gene encodes CDR1 SGHRS and CDR2 YFSETQ. This chain's CDR3 is CASSLEAGSSYEQYF. The CDR3 nucleotides are TGCGCCAGCAGCTTGGAAGCGGGAAGCTCCTACGAGCAGTACTTC.

V is TRBV10-2 and J is TRBJ2-1, with a possible D match to TRBD2 (5 bases). Trimming stripped 5 bases from V and 4 bases from J, with 9 bases between. Germline lookup yields CDR1 WSHSY and CDR2 SAAADI. CDR3 length: 13 amino acids. CDR3 in amino acids: CASSSGSYNEQFF. Written as DNA, the CDR3 is TGCGCCAGCAGTAGCGGATCTTACAATGAGCAGTTCTTC.

Worth noting for this clone: A junction boundary mismatches the germline segment, possibly from a read error. The genes are TRBV7-9 and TRBJ2-7; D ambiguous. Per germline, CDR1 SEHNR and CDR2 FQNEAQ (reference sequence). The CDR3 runs to 12 residues. CDR3 in DNA: TGTTCCAGCAGCTTATCTTCCTACGAGCAGTACTTC. This gives the protein CSSSLSSYEQYF.

The chain has TRBV6-1 and TRBJ2-1, with TRBD1 matching over 7 bases. The germline V gene encodes CDR1 MNHNS and CDR2 SASEGT. V trimming: 1 base; J trimming: 0 bases; junction bases outside the gene matches: 6. The CDR3 spans 17 residues. CDR3 in amino acids: CASSEERTGLSYNEQFF. The CDR3 DNA sequence: TGTGCCAGCAGTGAAGAGAGGACAGGCCTCTCCTACAATGAGCAGTTCTTC.

The CDR3 DNA sequence: TGTGCCAGCAGCAAAGTTGGCAGCAATCAGCCCCAGCATTTT. This gives the protein CASSKVGSNQPQHF. V and J are TRBV21-1 and TRBJ1-5; the D call in the table, TRBD1, was not verified against the DNA. TRBV21-1 is described as a pseudogene. The CDR3 has 14 amino acids.

CDR3 nucleotide sequence: TGCGCCAGCAGCCAAGATGGGAGTAGCGTGGAGACCCAGTACTTC. Translated, it gives CASSQDGSSVETQYF. This chain uses TRBV4-1 with TRBJ2-5; D may be TRBD2 (5 bases). Trimming cost V 0 bases and J 5 bases, with 13 bases left between them. The CDR3 consists of 15 residues. CDR1 and CDR2 (germline): MGHRA, YSYEKL.

The CDR3 is CASSSYHEQYF. The CDR3 bases are TGTGCCAGCAGTTCATACCACGAGCAGTACTTC. The chain has TRBV27 and TRBJ2-5; D is ambiguous. TRBJ2-7 explains the end of the DNA better; the J call may be wrong. CDR1 MNHEY and CDR2 SMNVEV come from the germline V gene (reference sequence). CDR3 length equals 11 residues.